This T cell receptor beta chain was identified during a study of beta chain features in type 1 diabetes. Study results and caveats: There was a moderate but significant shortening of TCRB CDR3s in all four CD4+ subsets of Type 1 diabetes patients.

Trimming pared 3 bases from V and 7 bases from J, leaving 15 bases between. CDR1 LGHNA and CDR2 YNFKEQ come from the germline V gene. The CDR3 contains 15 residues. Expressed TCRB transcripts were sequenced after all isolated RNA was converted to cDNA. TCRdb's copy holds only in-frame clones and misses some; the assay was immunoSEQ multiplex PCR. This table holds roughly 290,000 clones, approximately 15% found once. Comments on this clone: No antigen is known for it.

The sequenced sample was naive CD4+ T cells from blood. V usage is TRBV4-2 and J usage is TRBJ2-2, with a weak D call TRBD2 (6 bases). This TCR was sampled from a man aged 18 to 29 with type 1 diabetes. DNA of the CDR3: TGTGCCAGCAGCCACCCATTGGGGGGAATCGGGGAGCTGTTTTTT. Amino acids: CASSHPLGGIGELFF.